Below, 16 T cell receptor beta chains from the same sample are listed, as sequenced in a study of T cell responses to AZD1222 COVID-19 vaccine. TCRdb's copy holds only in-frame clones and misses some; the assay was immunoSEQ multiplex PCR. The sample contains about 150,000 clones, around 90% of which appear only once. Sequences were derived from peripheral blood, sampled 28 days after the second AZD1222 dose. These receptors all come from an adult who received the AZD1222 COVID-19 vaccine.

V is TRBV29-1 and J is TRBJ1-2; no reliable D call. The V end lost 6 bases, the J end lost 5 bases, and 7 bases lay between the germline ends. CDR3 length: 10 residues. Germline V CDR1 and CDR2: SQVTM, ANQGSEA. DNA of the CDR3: TGCAGCGTGGGAGAGTATGGCTACACCTTC. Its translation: CSVGEYGYTF. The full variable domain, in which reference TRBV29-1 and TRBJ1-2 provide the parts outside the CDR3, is SAVISQKPSRDICQRGTSLTIQCQVDSQVTMMFWYRQQPGQSLTLIATANQGSEATYESGFVIDKFPISRPNLTFSTLTVSNMSPEDSSIYLCSVGEYGYTFGSGTRLTVV.

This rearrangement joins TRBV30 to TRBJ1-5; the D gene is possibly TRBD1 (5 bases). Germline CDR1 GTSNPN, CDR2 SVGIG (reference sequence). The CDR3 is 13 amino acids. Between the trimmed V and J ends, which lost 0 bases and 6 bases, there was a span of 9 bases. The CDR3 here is CAWSVQDGQPQHF. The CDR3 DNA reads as TGTGCCTGGAGTGTACAGGACGGTCAGCCCCAGCATTTT.

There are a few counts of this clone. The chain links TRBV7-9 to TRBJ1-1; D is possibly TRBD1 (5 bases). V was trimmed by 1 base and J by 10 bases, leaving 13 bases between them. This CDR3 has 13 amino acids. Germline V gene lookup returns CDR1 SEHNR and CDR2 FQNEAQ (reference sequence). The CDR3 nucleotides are TGTGCCAGCAGCTTAGAGTTCCGGGACGGAGCTTTCTTT. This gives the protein CASSLEFRDGAFF.

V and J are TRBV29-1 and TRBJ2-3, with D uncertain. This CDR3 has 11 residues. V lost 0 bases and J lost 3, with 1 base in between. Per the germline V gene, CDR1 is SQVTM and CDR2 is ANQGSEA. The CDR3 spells CSVEETDTQYF. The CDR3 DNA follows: TGCAGCGTTGAAGAGACAGATACGCAGTATTTT.

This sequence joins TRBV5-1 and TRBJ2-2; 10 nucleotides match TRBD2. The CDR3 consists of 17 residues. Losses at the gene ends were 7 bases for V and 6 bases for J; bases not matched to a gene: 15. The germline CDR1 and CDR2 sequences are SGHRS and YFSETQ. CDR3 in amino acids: CASLKTDPGLAPGELFF. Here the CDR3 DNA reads TGCGCCAGCCTCAAGACAGACCCGGGACTAGCGCCCGGGGAGCTGTTTTTT.

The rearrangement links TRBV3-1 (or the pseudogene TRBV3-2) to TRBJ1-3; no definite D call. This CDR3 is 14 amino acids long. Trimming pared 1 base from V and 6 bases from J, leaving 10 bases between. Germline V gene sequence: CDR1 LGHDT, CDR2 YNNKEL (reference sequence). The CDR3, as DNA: TGTGCCAGCAGCCAAGTGCTTCACTCAAACACCATATATTTT. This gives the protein CASSQVLHSNTIYF.

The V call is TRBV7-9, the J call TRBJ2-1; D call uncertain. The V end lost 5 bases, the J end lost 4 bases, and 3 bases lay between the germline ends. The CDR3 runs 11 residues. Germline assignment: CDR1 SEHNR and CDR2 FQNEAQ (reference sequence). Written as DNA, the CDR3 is TGTGCCAGCAGCGCGTACAATGAGCAGTTCTTC. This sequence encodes CASSAYNEQFF. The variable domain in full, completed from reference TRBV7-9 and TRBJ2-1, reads DTGVSQNPRHKITKRGQNVTFRCDPISEHNRLYWYRQTLGQGPEFLTYFQNEAQLEKSRLLSDRFSAERPKGSFSTLEIQRTEQGDSAMYLCASSAYNEQFFGPGTRLTVL.

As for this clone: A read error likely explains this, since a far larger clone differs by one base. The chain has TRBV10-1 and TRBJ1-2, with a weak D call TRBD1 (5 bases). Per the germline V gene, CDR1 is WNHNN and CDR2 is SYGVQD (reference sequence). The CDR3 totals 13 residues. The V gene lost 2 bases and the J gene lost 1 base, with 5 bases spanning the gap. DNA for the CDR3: TGCGCCAGCAGTGAGGACAGTAACTATGGCTACACCTTC. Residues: CASSEDSNYGYTF.

CDR3 region: CASSPRLGKDTEAFF. CDR3 nucleotide sequence: TGTGCCAGTAGTCCGCGTCTAGGGAAGGACACTGAAGCTTTCTTT. This chain connects TRBV19 to TRBJ1-1; the D is unclear. Germline V gene sequence: CDR1 LNHDA, CDR2 SQIVND (reference sequence). The length of the CDR3 is 15 residues. Trimming cost V 5 bases and J 3 bases, with 16 bases left between them.

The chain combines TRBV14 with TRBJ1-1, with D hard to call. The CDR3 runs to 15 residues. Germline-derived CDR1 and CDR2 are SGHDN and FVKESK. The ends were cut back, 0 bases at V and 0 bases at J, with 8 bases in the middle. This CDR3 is CASSQEGLLNTEAFF. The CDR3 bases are TGTGCCAGCAGCCAAGAAGGGCTTTTGAACACTGAAGCTTTCTTT.

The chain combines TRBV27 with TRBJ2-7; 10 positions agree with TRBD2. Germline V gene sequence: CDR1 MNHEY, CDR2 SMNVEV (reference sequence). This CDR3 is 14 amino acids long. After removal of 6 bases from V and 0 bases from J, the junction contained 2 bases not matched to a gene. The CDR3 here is CASSSGRASYEQYF. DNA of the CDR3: TGTGCCAGCAGCAGCGGGAGGGCCTCCTACGAGCAGTACTTC.

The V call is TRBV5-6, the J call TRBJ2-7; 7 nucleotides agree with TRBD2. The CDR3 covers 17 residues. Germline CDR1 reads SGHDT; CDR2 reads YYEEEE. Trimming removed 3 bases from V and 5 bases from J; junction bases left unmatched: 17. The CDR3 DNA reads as TGTGCCAGCAGCTATAACCCACTAGCGCGGGAGCGCGACGAGCAGTACTTC. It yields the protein CASSYNPLARERDEQYF.

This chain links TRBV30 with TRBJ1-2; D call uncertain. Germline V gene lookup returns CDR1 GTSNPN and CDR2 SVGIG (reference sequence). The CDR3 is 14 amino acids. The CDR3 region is CVQSGLQSSGGYTF. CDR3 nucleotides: TGTGTTCAGTCCGGGCTTCAAAGTTCCGGGGGCTACACCTTC.

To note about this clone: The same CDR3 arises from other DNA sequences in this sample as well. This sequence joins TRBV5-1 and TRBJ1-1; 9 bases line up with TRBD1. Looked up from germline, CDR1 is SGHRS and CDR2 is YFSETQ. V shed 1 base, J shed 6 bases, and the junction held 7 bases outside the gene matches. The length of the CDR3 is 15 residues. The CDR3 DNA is TGCGCCAGCAGCTTGAAGGGACAGGGTGGGGCTGAAGCTTTCTTT. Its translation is CASSLKGQGGAEAFF.

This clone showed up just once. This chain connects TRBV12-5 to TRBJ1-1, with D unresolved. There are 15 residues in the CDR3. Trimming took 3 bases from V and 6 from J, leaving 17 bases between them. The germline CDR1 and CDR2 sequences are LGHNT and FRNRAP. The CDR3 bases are TGTGCTAGTGGTTTAAATACGGCTTATAGCGCTGAAGCTTTCTTT. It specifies CASGLNTAYSAEAFF.

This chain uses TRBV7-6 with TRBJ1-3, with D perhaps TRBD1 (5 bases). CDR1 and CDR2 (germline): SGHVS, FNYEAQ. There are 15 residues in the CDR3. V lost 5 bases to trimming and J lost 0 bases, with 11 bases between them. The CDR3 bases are TGTGCCAGCAGCCAACCGGGGGGCTCTGGAAACACCATATATTTT. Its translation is CASSQPGGSGNTIYF.